There are a few counts of the clone carrying this TCR beta chain. Its antigen is not identified. The CDR3 is made up of 12 amino acids. V lost 1 base to trimming and J lost 11 bases, with 10 bases between them. These data belong to a study of identical twins. General study points: The study reached conclusions through statistical analysis that was cross-sectional, not following the same donors.

TCRdb reprocessed the 5' RACE reads with MiXCR, giving one entry per CDR3 protein. The table includes 450,000 or so distinct CDR3 sequences, more than 13% detected once. A further study also used this sample, focusing on yellow fever vaccine responses in identical twins.

V usage is TRBV12-3 or TRBV12-4 and J usage is TRBJ2-3; no firm D call. The TCR originated in a woman aged 18-30 years in good health. Sequenced sample: CD4+ T cells sorted from blood. CDR3 nucleotide sequence: TGTGCCAGCAGTTTAGAAGGGCCGAGGCAGTATTTT. It specifies CASSLEGPRQYF.